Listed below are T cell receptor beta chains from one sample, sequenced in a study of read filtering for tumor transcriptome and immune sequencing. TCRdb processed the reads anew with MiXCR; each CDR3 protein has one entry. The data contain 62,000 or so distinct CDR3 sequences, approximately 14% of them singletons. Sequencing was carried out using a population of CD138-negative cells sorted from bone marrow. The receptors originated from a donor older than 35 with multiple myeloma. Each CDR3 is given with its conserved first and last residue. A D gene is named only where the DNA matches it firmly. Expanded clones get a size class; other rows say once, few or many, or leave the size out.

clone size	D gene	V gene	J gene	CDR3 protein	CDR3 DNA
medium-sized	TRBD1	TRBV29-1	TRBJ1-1	CSVLQGGTEAFF	TGCAGCGTGTTACAGGGGGGCACTGAAGCTTTCTTT
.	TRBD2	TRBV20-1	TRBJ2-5	CGAERLAGVRETQYF	TGCGGCGCTGAGCGTCTAGCGGGAGTTCGGGAGACCCAGTACTTC
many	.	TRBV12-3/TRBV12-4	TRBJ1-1	CASSKTVNTEAFF	TGTGCCAGCAGCAAGACAGTGAACACTGAAGCTTTCTTT
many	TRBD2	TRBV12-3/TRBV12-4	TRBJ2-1	CASSLTSGYNEQFF	TGTGCCAGCAGTTTAACTAGCGGCTACAATGAGCAGTTCTTC
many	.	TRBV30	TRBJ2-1	CAWSYLTASKYEQFF	TGTGCCTGGAGTTACTTGACGGCTAGCAAGTATGAGCAGTTCTTC
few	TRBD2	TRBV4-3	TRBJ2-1	CASSAGLAGGVNEQFF	TGCGCCAGCAGCGCAGGACTAGCGGGAGGCGTAAATGAGCAGTTCTTC
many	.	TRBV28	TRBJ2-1	CASSFVSGLSYNEQFF	TGTGCCAGCAGTTTTGTGAGCGGGCTTTCCTACAATGAGCAGTTCTTC
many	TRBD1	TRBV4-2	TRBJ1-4	CASSQRDRGNEKLFF	TGTGCCAGCAGCCAACGGGACAGGGGAAATGAAAAACTGTTTTTT
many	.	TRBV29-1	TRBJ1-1	CSVSGQPNTEAFF	TGCAGCGTTTCTGGACAGCCGAACACTGAAGCTTTCTTT
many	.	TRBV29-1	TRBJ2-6	CSVEEFSGANVLTF	TGCAGCGTTGAGGAGTTCTCTGGGGCCAACGTCCTGACTTTC
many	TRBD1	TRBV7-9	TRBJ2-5	CASSLGDRDEETQYF	TGTGCCAGCAGCTTAGGGGACAGGGATGAAGAGACCCAGTACTTC
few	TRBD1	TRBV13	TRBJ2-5	CASSPDRGSETQYF	TGTGCCAGCAGCCCGGACAGGGGTTCAGAGACCCAGTACTTC
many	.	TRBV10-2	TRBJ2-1	CASSESGGSSYNEQFF	TGCGCCAGCAGTGAGTCTGGGGGTAGCTCCTACAATGAGCAGTTCTTC
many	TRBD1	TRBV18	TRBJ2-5	CASSSQGALLETQYF	TGTGCCAGCTCATCGCAGGGGGCCCTGTTGGAGACCCAGTACTTC
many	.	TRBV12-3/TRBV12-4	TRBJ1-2	CASSFTGHGYTF	TGTGCCAGCAGTTTTACCGGGCATGGCTACACCTTC
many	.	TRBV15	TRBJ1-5	CATSRVRSGTTRQPQHF	TGTGCCACCAGCAGAGTTCGTTCCGGGACAACTAGGCAGCCCCAGCATTTT
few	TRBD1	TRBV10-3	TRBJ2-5	CAISPEDREQETQYF	TGTGCCATCAGCCCAGAGGACAGGGAACAAGAGACCCAGTACTTC
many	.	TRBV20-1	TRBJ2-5	CSARHQETLKETQYF	TGCAGTGCTAGGCATCAGGAGACTCTGAAGGAGACCCAGTACTTC
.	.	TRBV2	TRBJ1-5	CASCLDGNNQPQHF	TGTGCCAGCTGCTTGGACGGTAATAATCAGCCCCAGCATTTT
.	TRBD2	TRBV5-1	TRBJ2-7	CASSTGPGLALKEYF	TGCGCCAGCAGCACCGGTCCGGGACTAGCGTTGAAGGAGTACTTC
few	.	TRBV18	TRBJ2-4	CASSPPGQKNIQYF	TGTGCCAGCTCACCACCGGGCCAAAAAAACATTCAGTACTTC
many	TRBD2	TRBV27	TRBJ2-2	CASTQPAGVKTGELFF	TGTGCCAGCACCCAGCCAGCGGGAGTAAAGACCGGGGAGCTGTTTTTT
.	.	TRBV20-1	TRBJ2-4	CSARGEGDENIQYF	TGCAGTGCTAGAGGCGAGGGGGACGAAAACATTCAGTACTTC
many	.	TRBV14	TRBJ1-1	CASSQNNRAETEAFF	TGTGCCAGCAGCCAAAATAACAGGGCAGAAACAGAAGCTTTCTTT
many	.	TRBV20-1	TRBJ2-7	CSARSLSSYEQYF	TGCAGTGCCCGGTCCTTGAGCTCCTACGAGCAGTACTTC
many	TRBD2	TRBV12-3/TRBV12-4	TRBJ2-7	CASSFGLADEQYF	TGTGCCAGCAGTTTCGGACTAGCTGACGAGCAGTACTTC
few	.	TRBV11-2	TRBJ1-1	CASSFPGRDTEAFF	TGTGCCAGCAGCTTTCCGGGGAGGGACACTGAAGCTTTCTTT
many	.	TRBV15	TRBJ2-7	CATSSRTKAYEQYF	TGTGCCACCAGCAGCCGGACCAAAGCCTACGAGCAGTACTTC
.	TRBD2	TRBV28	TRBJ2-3	CASGLSGSWGGDTQYF	TGTGCCAGCGGTTTATCCGGGAGTTGGGGAGGGGATACGCAGTATTTT